This T cell receptor (beta chain) was profiled in a study of blood T cell repertoires in COVID-19. Study-wide context: PBMCs, B-cell-depleted T cells, or T cells were the source of the cDNA or gDNA that made up the material.

The protocol was immunoSEQ multiplex PCR, while the TCRdb copy is restricted to in-frame clones and leaves out a portion. The repertoire holds under 150,000 clones, with roughly 85% as singletons. During active infection, Seattle patients enrolled and were then monitored through disease. Material: peripheral blood. This TCR derives from a woman aged 55-69 years with COVID-19, enrolled during active disease.

The CDR3 bases are TGTGCCAGCAGGCAGCGGGGGGCGAACACCGGGGAGCTGTTTTTT. Protein product: CASRQRGANTGELFF. This chain connects TRBV2 to TRBJ2-2, with 9 bases lining up with TRBD2. This CDR3 spans 15 amino acids. CDR1 and CDR2 (germline): SNHLY, FYNNEI. The J segment lost 0 bases and the V segment lost 6 bases, leaving 2 bases of the junction unmatched.